Only a few counts were recorded for the clone carrying this TCR beta chain. Antigen unknown. This record comes from a study of beta chain features in type 1 diabetes. Findings and caveats of the study: These data did not resolve whether HLA type affects TCRB rearrangement.

Every single donor gave one heparinised blood draw, and these averaged about 116 mL. Central memory, naive, regulatory and stem cell-like memory CD4+ cells were sorted by CD45RO/CCR7/CD25/CD127/CD95/CD27. From germline, CDR1 is SGHRS and CDR2 YFSETQ. This CDR3 region has 15 residues. Trimming took off 4 bases at V and 3 bases at J, with 11 bases between the two ends. As every portion of the isolated RNA was reverse transcribed, the sequencing read expressed TCRB transcripts. Approximately 3.6 million reads was the average for naive, central memory and regulatory T cell samples. Repertoires were generated with immunoSEQ multiplex PCR, while TCRdb's copy carries only in-frame clones and drops some. This sample carries 150,000 to 200,000 clones, 10% to 15% of them seen once, and the ten largest clones take 0.5% to 0.75%.

The sequenced sample consisted of central memory CD4+ T cells from blood. This sequence originates from a woman aged 18-35 years in good health. J is TRBJ2-6 and V is TRBV5-1, with D perhaps matching TRBD1 (6 bases). The CDR3 reads CASSAQGFGANVLTF. The CDR3 DNA reads as TGCGCCAGCAGCGCACAGGGTTTTGGGGCCAACGTCCTGACTTTC.